Listed below are T cell receptor beta chains from one sample, sequenced in a study of vaccination and CD4 T cells after COVID-19. TCRdb ran MiXCR on the PCR reads and lists one entry per CDR3 protein. The sample lists thousands of distinct CDR3 sequences, about a third occurring once. Their target antigens are unknown. Sequencing was done on a sample of CD4+ T cells from blood, cultured in vitro. The receptor set was obtained from a human donor in good health. CDR3s include the opening cysteine and the closing phenylalanine or tryptophan. Fields, in order: D gene, J gene, clone size, V gene, CDR3 protein, CDR3 DNA. The D gene is left open where the match is weak. The size of a clone is reported for some rows only, either as once, few or many, or as a class for expanded clones.

d_call: .; j_call: TRBJ1-1; clone_size: .; v_call: TRBV5-1; cdr3_aa: CASSLEGSMNTEAFF; cdr3_nt: TGCGCCAGCAGCTTGGAAGGGTCTATGAACACTGAAGCTTTCTTT
d_call: .; j_call: TRBJ1-5; clone_size: .; v_call: TRBV29-1; cdr3_aa: CSVGEAGIDQPQHF; cdr3_nt: TGCAGCGTTGGAGAGGCAGGGATTGATCAGCCCCAGCATTTT
d_call: .; j_call: TRBJ1-6; clone_size: .; v_call: TRBV12-3/TRBV12-4; cdr3_aa: CASSFQGKYSPLHF; cdr3_nt: TGTGCCAGCAGTTTCCAGGGGAAGTATTCACCCCTCCACTTT
d_call: TRBD1; j_call: TRBJ1-5; clone_size: .; v_call: TRBV11-2; cdr3_aa: CASSKLGTGNNQPQHF; cdr3_nt: TGTGCCAGCAGCAAACTCGGGACAGGCAACAATCAGCCCCAGCATTTT
d_call: .; j_call: TRBJ2-7; clone_size: .; v_call: TRBV6-4; cdr3_aa: CASFINAIQGSEQYF; cdr3_nt: TGTGCCAGCTTTATCAATGCGATCCAGGGTTCCGAGCAGTACTTC
d_call: TRBD1; j_call: TRBJ1-1; clone_size: .; v_call: TRBV12-3/TRBV12-4; cdr3_aa: CASSTGTGPYEAFF; cdr3_nt: TGTGCCAGCAGTACGGGGACAGGCCCCTATGAAGCTTTCTTT
d_call: TRBD2; j_call: TRBJ2-5; clone_size: .; v_call: TRBV30; cdr3_aa: CAWSPGLAGGQETQYF; cdr3_nt: TGTGCCTGGAGTCCGGGACTAGCGGGGGGTCAAGAGACCCAGTACTTC
d_call: TRBD1; j_call: TRBJ2-3; clone_size: .; v_call: TRBV10-2; cdr3_aa: CASSLGQLTDTQYF; cdr3_nt: TGCGCCAGCAGTTTGGGACAGCTCACAGATACGCAGTATTTT
d_call: TRBD1; j_call: TRBJ1-1; clone_size: .; v_call: TRBV12-3/TRBV12-4; cdr3_aa: CASSRDSNTEAFF; cdr3_nt: TGTGCCAGCAGTCGGGACAGCAACACTGAAGCTTTCTTT
d_call: .; j_call: TRBJ1-2; clone_size: few; v_call: TRBV29-1; cdr3_aa: CSVEEGNYGYTF; cdr3_nt: TGCAGCGTTGAAGAGGGGAACTATGGCTACACCTTC
d_call: .; j_call: TRBJ1-2; clone_size: medium-sized; v_call: TRBV27; cdr3_aa: CASSLGGMAYGYTF; cdr3_nt: TGTGCCAGCAGTTTGGGGGGAATGGCCTATGGCTACACCTTC
d_call: .; j_call: TRBJ1-6; clone_size: .; v_call: TRBV2; cdr3_aa: CASSDDRGDNSPLHF; cdr3_nt: TGTGCCAGCAGTGACGATCGAGGGGACAATTCACCCCTCCACTTT
d_call: TRBD1; j_call: TRBJ2-5; clone_size: large; v_call: TRBV7-8; cdr3_aa: CASSPREAGGQETQYF; cdr3_nt: TGTGCCAGCAGCCCCCGTGAGGCAGGGGGCCAAGAGACCCAGTACTTC
d_call: .; j_call: TRBJ1-2; clone_size: few; v_call: TRBV10-3; cdr3_aa: CAISESGDTRRYGYTF; cdr3_nt: TGTGCCATCAGTGAGTCAGGGGACACACGGAGGTATGGCTACACCTTC
d_call: .; j_call: TRBJ1-2; clone_size: .; v_call: TRBV12-3/TRBV12-4; cdr3_aa: CASSPRRSRVYGYTF; cdr3_nt: TGTGCCAGCAGTCCCCGACGGAGTAGGGTCTATGGCTACACCTTC
d_call: .; j_call: TRBJ2-5; clone_size: .; v_call: TRBV15; cdr3_aa: CATSRDVETQYF; cdr3_nt: TGTGCCACCAGCAGAGATGTGGAGACCCAGTACTTC
d_call: .; j_call: TRBJ1-5; clone_size: few; v_call: TRBV7-9; cdr3_aa: CASSLGGGVRDQPQHF; cdr3_nt: TGTGCCAGCAGCTTAGGCGGGGGGGTCCGAGATCAGCCCCAGCATTTT
d_call: .; j_call: TRBJ1-1; clone_size: few; v_call: TRBV11-2; cdr3_aa: CASSHLQGTAFF; cdr3_nt: TGTGCCAGCAGCCACCTCCAGGGGACAGCTTTCTTT
d_call: TRBD1; j_call: TRBJ1-2; clone_size: few; v_call: TRBV6-5; cdr3_aa: CASSYSTGGYGYTF; cdr3_nt: TGTGCCAGCAGTTACTCGACAGGGGGCTATGGCTACACCTTC
d_call: TRBD1; j_call: TRBJ1-6; clone_size: few; v_call: TRBV6-1; cdr3_aa: CASGDRGQDSPLHF; cdr3_nt: TGTGCCAGCGGAGACAGGGGGCAGGATTCACCCCTCCACTTT
d_call: .; j_call: TRBJ1-6; clone_size: .; v_call: TRBV5-5; cdr3_aa: CASSLLGRNSPLHF; cdr3_nt: TGTGCCAGCAGCTTGCTGGGGAGGAATTCACCCCTCCACTTT
d_call: .; j_call: TRBJ1-1; clone_size: few; v_call: TRBV11-2; cdr3_aa: CASSRGHPDTEAFF; cdr3_nt: TGTGCCAGCAGCCGTGGACACCCGGACACTGAAGCTTTCTTT
d_call: .; j_call: TRBJ2-7; clone_size: .; v_call: TRBV7-2; cdr3_aa: CASSKLPGPYEQYF; cdr3_nt: TGTGCCAGCAGCAAACTTCCGGGCCCCTACGAGCAGTACTTC
d_call: .; j_call: TRBJ1-6; clone_size: .; v_call: TRBV29-1; cdr3_aa: CSASGNNSPLHF; cdr3_nt: TGCAGCGCATCTGGGAATAATTCACCCCTCCACTTT
d_call: .; j_call: TRBJ1-5; clone_size: .; v_call: TRBV30; cdr3_aa: CAWSTSALGQPQHF; cdr3_nt: TGTGCCTGGAGTACTTCAGCCCTGGGTCAGCCCCAGCATTTT
d_call: .; j_call: TRBJ1-1; clone_size: .; v_call: TRBV27; cdr3_aa: CASSFEHKNTEAFF; cdr3_nt: TGTGCCAGCAGTTTTGAACATAAGAACACTGAAGCTTTCTTT
d_call: .; j_call: TRBJ1-5; clone_size: few; v_call: TRBV15; cdr3_aa: CATSSINQPQHF; cdr3_nt: TGTGCCACCAGCAGCATAAATCAGCCCCAGCATTTT
d_call: TRBD2; j_call: TRBJ2-5; clone_size: .; v_call: TRBV9; cdr3_aa: CASSVVAGGPGETQYF; cdr3_nt: TGTGCCAGCAGCGTCGTAGCGGGGGGGCCGGGTGAGACCCAGTACTTC
d_call: .; j_call: TRBJ2-1; clone_size: .; v_call: TRBV6-1; cdr3_aa: CASSRQGSSYNEQFF; cdr3_nt: TGTGCCAGCAGTCGCCAGGGGAGCTCCTACAATGAGCAGTTCTTC
d_call: .; j_call: TRBJ1-3; clone_size: few; v_call: TRBV20-1; cdr3_aa: CSASLDSGNTIYF; cdr3_nt: TGCAGTGCTAGTTTAGACTCTGGAAACACCATATATTTT
d_call: .; j_call: TRBJ1-5; clone_size: .; v_call: TRBV6-2/TRBV6-3; cdr3_aa: CASSRQGNQPQHF; cdr3_nt: TGTGCCAGCAGCCGACAGGGCAATCAGCCCCAGCATTTT
d_call: TRBD1; j_call: TRBJ2-7; clone_size: .; v_call: TRBV18; cdr3_aa: CASSRTGGIAQYF; cdr3_nt: TGTGCCAGCTCCAGGACAGGGGGCATAGCGCAGTACTTC
d_call: TRBD1; j_call: TRBJ2-1; clone_size: few; v_call: TRBV5-1; cdr3_aa: CASHDRAYYNEQFF; cdr3_nt: TGCGCCAGCCACGACAGGGCTTACTACAATGAGCAGTTCTTC
d_call: .; j_call: TRBJ1-1; clone_size: .; v_call: TRBV3-1; cdr3_aa: CASSLDSLAFF; cdr3_nt: TGTGCCAGCAGCCTAGACAGTTTAGCTTTCTTT
d_call: .; j_call: TRBJ1-6; clone_size: .; v_call: TRBV6-1; cdr3_aa: CASSEEGRLPLHF; cdr3_nt: TGTGCCAGCAGTGAAGAAGGCAGACTACCCCTCCACTTT
d_call: .; j_call: TRBJ1-1; clone_size: medium-sized; v_call: TRBV6-1; cdr3_aa: CADSLVTEAFF; cdr3_nt: TGTGCCGACAGCCTTGTCACTGAAGCTTTCTTT
d_call: .; j_call: TRBJ1-1; clone_size: .; v_call: TRBV12-3/TRBV12-4; cdr3_aa: CASSLGVNPWAFF; cdr3_nt: TGTGCCAGCAGTTTAGGGGTGAATCCATGGGCTTTCTTT
d_call: .; j_call: TRBJ2-7; clone_size: .; v_call: TRBV12-3/TRBV12-4; cdr3_aa: CASSPWKAGQHNEQYF; cdr3_nt: TGTGCCAGCAGTCCATGGAAGGCGGGACAGCACAACGAGCAGTACTTC
d_call: .; j_call: TRBJ1-2; clone_size: .; v_call: TRBV30; cdr3_aa: CAWSYSAGYTF; cdr3_nt: TGTGCCTGGAGTTATAGCGCTGGCTACACCTTC
d_call: .; j_call: TRBJ1-2; clone_size: few; v_call: TRBV6-1; cdr3_aa: CASTSEITGFHYGYTF; cdr3_nt: TGTGCCAGCACCTCTGAAATTACAGGTTTCCACTATGGCTACACCTTC
d_call: .; j_call: TRBJ1-1; clone_size: few; v_call: TRBV6-1; cdr3_aa: CASSETPSGTEAFF; cdr3_nt: TGTGCCAGCAGTGAGACCCCCTCAGGTACTGAAGCTTTCTTT
d_call: .; j_call: TRBJ1-6; clone_size: .; v_call: TRBV7-2; cdr3_aa: CASSLVRNYNSPLHF; cdr3_nt: TGTGCCAGCAGCTTAGTGAGGAACTATAATTCACCCCTCCACTTT
d_call: .; j_call: TRBJ1-1; clone_size: .; v_call: TRBV6-5; cdr3_aa: CASSYDGARTEAFF; cdr3_nt: TGTGCCAGCAGTTACGACGGGGCGAGGACTGAAGCTTTCTTT
d_call: .; j_call: TRBJ2-3; clone_size: .; v_call: TRBV19; cdr3_aa: CASSIWSSPTDTQYF; cdr3_nt: TGTGCCAGTAGTATCTGGAGCTCACCCACGGATACGCAGTATTTT
d_call: TRBD1; j_call: TRBJ1-2; clone_size: .; v_call: TRBV5-1; cdr3_aa: CASSLGGQGTNYGYTF; cdr3_nt: TGCGCCAGCAGCTTGGGAGGACAGGGAACGAACTATGGCTACACCTTC